The clone carrying this T cell receptor (beta chain) was found many times. Each CDR3 protein is one row after TCRdb ran MiXCR on the 5' RACE reads. The table lists about 26,000 distinct CDR3 sequences, 4.5% to 5.5% of them singletons. The data stem from a study of early T cells in non-severe SARS-CoV-2 infection. The CDR3 contains 12 residues. With 4 bases clipped from V and 8 bases from J, the junction kept 4 bases outside the gene matches. Germline V gives CDR1 GTSNPN, CDR2 SVGIG (reference sequence). The chain has TRBV30 and TRBJ2-4, with 8 bases that match TRBD2. The specimen was whole blood. This TCR derives from an adult who was a healthcare worker with PCR-confirmed SARS-CoV-2 infection or an uninfected control (not recorded which). CDR3 amino acids: CAWKTGGHIQYF. In nucleotides, the CDR3 is TGTGCCTGGAAGACGGGGGGGCACATTCAGTACTTC.